These 15 T cell receptor beta chains were sequenced from one sample in a study of siplizumab effects on memory and regulatory T cells (dated by TCRdb to about 2019). The library was produced with the immunoSEQ multiplex PCR assay. This is the immuneACCESS table as TCRdb keeps it, with only in-frame sequences that have V and J called. A part of the clones is gone; compared with another copy, unresolved V genes explain less than half, and the rest is unexplained. The sample includes about 100,000 clones, with around 90% observed a single time. The top ten clonotypes cover around 12% of the sample. The sequenced sample was non-Treg CD4+ T cells sorted from blood. Read against the paper, the sample's cell subset or site label means: FACS-sorted unstimulated CD4+ non-regulatory T cells. These receptors were taken from a human donor in good health.

The chain is built from TRBV7-9 and TRBJ1-1, with TRBD1 matching over 11 bases. The CDR3 totals 16 residues. Unmatched junction bases numbered 15, after V lost 5 bases and J lost 10 bases. Germline CDR1 is SEHNR and CDR2 is FQNEAQ (reference sequence). CDR3 residues: CASSLRTGGTSSRAFF. The CDR3 DNA is TGTGCCAGCAGCCTCAGGACAGGGGGCACGTCTTCTAGAGCTTTCTTT.

This clone appeared a single time. The V call is TRBV2, the J call TRBJ2-3, with 9 bases identical to TRBD1. After removal of 6 bases from V and 3 bases from J, the junction contained 7 bases not matched to a gene. Germline V gene sequence: CDR1 SNHLY, CDR2 FYNNEI. The CDR3 is 15 residues long. CDR3 DNA: TGTGCCAGCAGGGGGACAGGGTTCGGGACAGATACGCAGTATTTT. As protein: CASRGTGFGTDTQYF.

The gene calls are TRBV28 and TRBJ1-2, with no clear D. The CDR3 contains 13 residues. Trimming stripped 3 bases from V and 6 bases from J, with 11 bases between. Looked up from germline, CDR1 is MDHEN and CDR2 is SYDVKM. The CDR3 is CASSFRARNGYTF. In DNA form, the CDR3 reads TGTGCCAGCAGTTTTCGGGCAAGGAATGGCTACACCTTC.

The J gene is TRBJ1-1, the V gene TRBV6-5; D is undetermined. The CDR3 covers 11 residues. Germline loops: CDR1 MNHEY, CDR2 SVGAGI. Trimming removed 8 bases from V and 5 bases from J, with 9 bases in between. CDR3 in amino acids: CASVRQTEAFF. The CDR3 coding sequence is TGTGCCAGCGTAAGACAAACTGAAGCTTTCTTT.

The gene calls are TRBV19 and TRBJ1-2; TRBD1 is a possible D gene (5 bases). The CDR3 extends over 12 amino acids. From germline, CDR1 is LNHDA and CDR2 SQIVND (reference sequence). V was cut by 9 bases and J by 3 bases, with 11 bases left in between. CDR3 sequence: CASGDGDYGYTF. In DNA, the CDR3 is TGTGCCAGCGGGGACGGAGACTATGGCTACACCTTC. Based on the CDR3 plus reference TRBV19 and TRBJ1-2, the full variable domain is DGGITQSPKYLFRKEGQNVTLSCEQNLNHDAMYWYRQDPGQGLRLIYYSQIVNDFQKGDIAEGYSVSREKKESFPLTVTSAQKNPTAFYLCASGDGDYGYTFGSGTRLTVV.

V usage is TRBV19 and J usage is TRBJ2-3; the match to TRBD2 covers 9 bases. Trimming removed 3 bases from V and 4 bases from J; junction bases left unmatched: 8. The CDR3 sequence is 16 residues long. Germline CDR1 reads LNHDA; CDR2 reads SQIVND (reference sequence). The CDR3 bases are TGTGCCAGTAGTATCCTAGCGGGGTTGAGCGCAGATACGCAGTATTTT. Its protein is CASSILAGLSADTQYF. Full variable domain (remainder filled in from reference TRBV19 and TRBJ2-3): DGGITQSPKYLFRKEGQNVTLSCEQNLNHDAMYWYRQDPGQGLRLIYYSQIVNDFQKGDIAEGYSVSREKKESFPLTVTSAQKNPTAFYLCASSILAGLSADTQYFGPGTRLTVL.

This clone occurred once. The chain couples TRBV9 to TRBJ2-2, with D possibly matching TRBD2 (6 bases). The CDR3 loop spans 16 amino acids. Germline V gene lookup returns CDR1 SGDLS and CDR2 YYNGEE. Trimming cost V 4 bases and J 7 bases, with 20 bases left between them. The CDR3: CASSRPHGGSGGELFF. The CDR3 DNA follows: TGTGCCAGCAGCAGACCCCACGGGGGATCGGGCGGGGAGCTGTTTTTT.

The rearrangement links TRBV27 to TRBJ2-3, with D uncertain. The CDR3 has 15 amino acids. Trimming took 0 bases from V and 2 from J, leaving 9 bases between them. Germline lookup yields CDR1 MNHEY and CDR2 SMNVEV (reference sequence). This chain's CDR3 is CASSLSWLSTDTQYF. Here the CDR3 DNA reads TGTGCCAGCAGTTTATCTTGGCTATCCACAGATACGCAGTATTTT.

The rearrangement joins TRBV7-3 to TRBJ1-2, with D perhaps TRBD1 (5 bases). Germline values: CDR1 SGHTA, CDR2 FQGTGA. V shed 8 bases and J shed 1 base, with 11 bases lying between them. This CDR3 spans 13 amino acids. The CDR3 is CASAPDSNYGYTF. Here the CDR3 DNA reads TGTGCCAGCGCCCCTGACAGTAACTATGGCTACACCTTC. The entire variable domain, with the rest obtained from reference TRBV7-3 and TRBJ1-2, is as follows: GAGVSQTPSNKVTEKGKYVELRCDPISGHTALYWYRQSLGQGPEFLIYFQGTGAADDSGLPNDRFFAVRPEGSVSTLKIQRTERGDSAVYLCASAPDSNYGYTFGSGTRLTVV.

This chain uses TRBV28 with TRBJ2-1; possible D gene TRBD1, 6 bases. With 6 bases removed from V and 6 bases from J, the gap between germline ends came to 12 bases. The CDR3 extends over 13 amino acids. Germline V gives CDR1 MDHEN, CDR2 SYDVKM. CDR3 amino acids: CASSKTGFNEQFF. CDR3 bases: TGTGCCAGCAGCAAAACAGGGTTCAATGAGCAGTTCTTC.

The chain couples TRBV28 to TRBJ1-2; TRBD1 aligns across 10 bases. Germline CDR1 and CDR2: MDHEN and SYDVKM. With 6 bases clipped from V and 7 bases from J, the junction kept 5 bases outside the gene matches. The CDR3 has 13 residues. The CDR3 loop is CASSLGTGVGYTF. For the CDR3, the DNA is TGTGCCAGCAGCCTCGGGACAGGGGTTGGCTACACCTTC.

The V gene is TRBV30, the J gene TRBJ2-2, with 10 bases identical to TRBD2. Losses at the gene ends were 7 bases for V and 7 bases for J; bases not matched to a gene: 6. There are 13 residues in the CDR3. Germline V gene sequence: CDR1 GTSNPN, CDR2 SVGIG (reference sequence). In nucleotides, the CDR3 is TGTGCCTCGCCGGGACTAGCGATCGGGGAGCTGTTTTTT. Protein sequence: CASPGLAIGELFF.

The chain has TRBV7-9 and TRBJ2-1, with no clear D. This CDR3 comprises 15 residues. V shed 1 base and J shed 5 bases, with 12 bases lying between them. Looked up from germline, CDR1 is SEHNR and CDR2 is FQNEAQ (reference sequence). This CDR3 reads CASSLVGILDNEQFF. CDR3 sequence (DNA): TGTGCCAGCAGCTTAGTAGGAATCTTAGACAATGAGCAGTTCTTC.

The chain carries TRBV7-8 and TRBJ2-5, with D perhaps TRBD2 (6 bases). CDR1 SGHVS and CDR2 FQNEAQ come from the germline V gene. V was trimmed by 5 bases and J by 2 bases, leaving 21 bases between them. The CDR3 is 17 amino acids. CDR3 coding DNA: TGTGCCAGCAGCCTAGTAGTAGCCGGGACTCCTCAAGAGACCCAGTACTTC. Its translation: CASSLVVAGTPQETQYF.

The rearrangement joins TRBV19 to TRBJ1-3; D is perhaps TRBD1 (5 bases). The CDR3 length is 16 residues. Germline V gene data show CDR1 as LNHDA and CDR2 as SQIVND (reference sequence). V dropped 3 bases and J dropped 2 bases, with 14 bases sitting between them. CDR3 residues: CASSMGRSGPGNTIYF. The DNA for the CDR3 is TGTGCCAGTAGTATGGGGCGCTCGGGGCCTGGAAACACCATATATTTT.